One sample yielded the 5 T cell receptor beta chains listed below, sequenced in a study of cytotoxic CD8 clonotypes in ibrutinib-treated CLL. The data were produced by immunoSEQ multiplex PCR, yet TCRdb's version contains in-frame clones alone and is incomplete. Of more than 85,000 clones listed, around 77% are singletons. This material consisted of PBMCs, taken after 24 months of ibrutinib treatment. These receptors were collected from a human donor with chronic lymphocytic leukemia.

The V call is TRBV2, the J call TRBJ2-7; D not resolved. There are 12 residues in the CDR3. Trimming removed 3 bases from V and 3 bases from J, with 6 bases in between. Germline V gene lookup returns CDR1 SNHLY and CDR2 FYNNEI. In DNA, the CDR3 is TGTGCCAGCAGTGATGTCAGCTACGAGCAGTACTTC. Residues: CASSDVSYEQYF.

The chain combines TRBV9 with TRBJ1-2, with a weak D call TRBD1 (5 bases). The CDR3 has 15 amino acids. Germline CDR1 and CDR2: SGDLS and YYNGEE. V was shortened by 3 bases and J by 1 base, with 13 bases between the two germline ends. CDR3: CASSAQERNNYGYTF. The CDR3, as DNA: TGTGCCAGCAGCGCACAGGAACGTAATAACTATGGCTACACCTTC.

The V gene is TRBV7-8, the J gene TRBJ2-7; D gene ambiguous. V lost 5 bases to trimming and J lost 3 bases, with 8 bases between them. The germline gives CDR1 SGHVS, CDR2 FQNEAQ. This CDR3 region has 12 residues. This CDR3 reads CASSIYSYEQYF. The CDR3 DNA is TGTGCCAGCAGCATATACAGCTACGAGCAGTACTTC.

The chain joins TRBV21-1 to TRBJ1-5. TRBV21-1 is given as a pseudogene. The CDR3 has 10 amino acids. CDR3 sequence reads: CASSPEPQHF. The CDR3 nucleotides are TGTGCCAGCAGCCCCGAGCCCCAGCATTTT.

The chain has TRBV5-1 and TRBJ2-5; D gene unclear. The CDR3 is 16 residues long. Deletions cut 1 base from V and 4 bases from J, with 17 bases between. From germline, CDR1 is SGHRS and CDR2 YFSETQ. As DNA, the CDR3 is TGCGCCAGCAGCTTGAGGTGGGCCGCGGACGGAGAGACCCAGTACTTC. Translating gives CASSLRWAADGETQYF. Full variable domain (rest looked up from reference TRBV5-1 and TRBJ2-5): KAGVTQTPRYLIKTRGQQVTLSCSPISGHRSVSWYQQTPGQGLQFLFEYFSETQRNKGNFPGRFSGRQFSNSRSEMNVSTLELGDSALYLCASSLRWAADGETQYFGPGTRLLVL.